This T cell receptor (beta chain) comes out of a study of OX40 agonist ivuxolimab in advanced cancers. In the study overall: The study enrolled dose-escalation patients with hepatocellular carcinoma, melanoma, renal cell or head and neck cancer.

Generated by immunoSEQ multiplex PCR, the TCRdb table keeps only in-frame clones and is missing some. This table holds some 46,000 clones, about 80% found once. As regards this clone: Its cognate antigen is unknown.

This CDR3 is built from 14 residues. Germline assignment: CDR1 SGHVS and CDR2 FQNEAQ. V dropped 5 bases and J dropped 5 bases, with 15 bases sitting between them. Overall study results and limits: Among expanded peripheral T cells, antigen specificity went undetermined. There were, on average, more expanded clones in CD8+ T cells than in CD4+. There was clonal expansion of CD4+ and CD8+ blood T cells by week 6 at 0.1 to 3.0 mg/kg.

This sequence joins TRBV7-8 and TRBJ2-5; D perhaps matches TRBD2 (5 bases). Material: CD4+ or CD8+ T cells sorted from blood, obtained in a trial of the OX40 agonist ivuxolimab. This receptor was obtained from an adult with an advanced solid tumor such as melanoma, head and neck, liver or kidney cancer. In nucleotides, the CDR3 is TGTGCCAGCAGCCGCGGGCGAACCCAGGAGACCCAGTACTTC. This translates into CASSRGRTQETQYF.